These 2 T cell receptor beta chains originate from one sample sequenced in a study of post-analysis software for immune sequencing data. Study results and limitations: A handful of TRBV segments appeared more often in patients than in controls, and TRBV5-6, TRBV5-1 and TRBV20-1 were among these.

No antigen is known for these receptors. TCR beta cDNA libraries included unique molecular identifiers. TCRdb re-called the PCR reads through MiXCR, storing one row per CDR3 protein. Of roughly 800,000 distinct CDR3 sequences listed, about 43% are singletons. The sample taken for sequencing was blood. The receptors derive from a girl aged 5-17 years with multiple sclerosis.

The V gene is TRBV5-6, the J gene TRBJ2-5; D possibly matches TRBD1 or TRBD2 (6 bases each). The germline V gene encodes CDR1 SGHDT and CDR2 YYEEEE. V gave up 4 bases and J gave up 7 bases, with 14 bases separating them. This CDR3 contains 13 residues. The CDR3 loop is CASSKKQGGTQYF. CDR3 nucleotide sequence: TGTGCCAGCAGCAAAAAACAGGGAGGGACCCAGTACTTC. Complete variable domain (other parts from reference TRBV5-6 and TRBJ2-5): DAGVTQSPTHLIKTRGQQVTLRCSPKSGHDTVSWYQQALGQGPQFIFQYYEEEERQRGNFPDRFSGHQFPNYSSELNVNALLLGDSALYLCASSKKQGGTQYFGPGTRLLVL.

The chain is built from TRBV20-1 and TRBJ2-3, with 10 nucleotides matching TRBD2. V dropped 1 base and J dropped 6; count of bases not matched to a gene: 7. The CDR3 is 15 residues long. CDR1 and CDR2 (germline): DFQATT, SNEGSKA (reference sequence). In nucleotides, the CDR3 is TGCAGTGCTAGAGTTGTGAGCGGGAGGGTGGATACGCAGTATTTT. The encoded protein is CSARVVSGRVDTQYF.